A few counts support the clone carrying this T cell receptor (beta chain). No antigen is known for it. Template material for amplifying TCR beta CDR3 regions consisted of RNA transcripts. During a first-round RT-PCR of the TCR CDR3, the HTBI primer set was used. Via MiXCR, TCRdb re-called the multiplex PCR reads, giving one row per CDR3 protein. In the table there are around 440,000 distinct CDR3 sequences, 15% to 19% of which are singletons. This sample is part of a study of T cells in Graves' hyperthyroidism and ophthalmopathy. At the level of the study: Upon initial diagnosis and before any treatment, peripheral blood was collected.

Study-wide findings and caveats: The model forecast ophthalmopathy, anticipating it by a median approximately 6.1 months before onset.

The junction had 3 bases not matched to a gene; V was cut back by 2 bases and J by 0 bases. Looked up from germline, CDR1 is MGHRA and CDR2 is YSYEKL. CDR3 length equals 16 residues. Graves' hyperthyroidism qualified as stable when ophthalmopathy did not progress within 18 months. Any patient presenting with uncontrolled infection, other autoimmune disease, pregnancy or lactation was left out. The TCR comes from a woman younger than 35 with Graves' hyperthyroidism. V is TRBV4-1 and J is TRBJ2-1; 8 nucleotides agree with TRBD2. Sequencing was done on a sample of blood. The CDR3 region has the DNA TGCGCCAGCAGCCAACGCGGGAGGACCTCCTACAATGAGCAGTTCTTC. Translating it yields CASSQRGRTSYNEQFF.